The 24 T cell receptor beta chains below were found in one sample sequenced in a study of blood T cells in healthy people across ages. Sample-barcoded 5' priming and a J-beta primer mix drove a second PCR of about 6 to 12 cycles. TCRdb recomputed calls from the 5' RACE reads with MiXCR, one row per CDR3 protein. The sample holds more than 600,000 distinct CDR3 sequences; roughly 25% are singletons and the top ten take just under 9.5%. Separately, the same data were catalogued under a study of T cells of mothers and their children.

Sequenced input: blood. Every receptor here comes from a boy aged 10-17 years in good health.

The V call is TRBV7-9, the J call TRBJ2-1; 8 positions match TRBD1. The DNA end favors TRBJ2-7, so the J call may be wrong. The CDR3 is made up of 15 amino acids. Germline-derived CDR1 and CDR2 are SEHNR and FQNEAQ (reference sequence). The CDR3 DNA is TGTGCCAGCAGCTTAACAGGGGGTGTACACTACGAGCAGTACTTC. It codes for CASSLTGGVHYEQYF.

This clonotype was counted between two and nine times. Germline is not matched at one junction end, which may reflect a read error. The chain carries TRBV4-3 and TRBJ2-3, with D unresolved. The germline gives CDR1 LGHNA, CDR2 YSLEER. CDR3 size: 14 residues. CDR3 coding DNA: TGCGCCAGCAGCTCGACCGTGAGCACAGATACGCAGTGTTTT. Protein: CASSSTVSTDTQCF.

The V call is TRBV10-3, the J call TRBJ2-5, with 12 bases lining up with TRBD2. The J call may be mistaken, given a closer DNA end match to TRBJ2-7. The CDR3 is made up of 14 amino acids. The germline V gene has CDR1 ENHRY and CDR2 SYGVKD. The CDR3 DNA reads TGTGCCATCGGTAGGACTAGCGGGGTGTACGAGCAGTACTTC. Protein sequence: CAIGRTSGVYEQYF.

The J gene is TRBJ1-6, the V gene TRBV3-1; perhaps TRBD1 as D (5 bases). From germline, CDR1 is LGHDT and CDR2 YNNKEL (reference sequence). This CDR3 comprises 15 residues. V lost 1 base to trimming and J lost 10 bases, with 14 bases between them. The CDR3 bases are TGTGCCAGCAGCCAAGGAGGAGGGGTTAGGTCACCCCTCCACTTT. It yields the protein CASSQGGGVRSPLHF.

The CDR3 loop is CSAPRVWAGDNEQFF. As DNA, the CDR3 is TGCAGCGCCCCAAGGGTGTGGGCCGGTGACAATGAGCAGTTCTTC. This chain uses TRBV29-1 with TRBJ2-1; no definite D call. The CDR3 loop spans 15 amino acids. V lost 7 bases and J lost 5, with 21 bases in between. The V gene's germline CDR1 is SQVTM and CDR2 ANQGSEA.

This clonotype was recorded many times. V usage is TRBV28 and J usage is TRBJ2-1; possibly TRBD1 for D (6 bases). The CDR3 contains 16 residues. V dropped 5 bases and J dropped 0 bases, with 14 bases sitting between them. Germline-derived CDR1 and CDR2 are MDHEN and SYDVKM. CDR3 DNA sequence: TGTGCCAGCAGTAGCCGGGACAACCTCTCCTACAATGAGCAGTTCTTC. It translates to CASSSRDNLSYNEQFF.

This clonotype was observed a handful of times. V gene TRBV7-2 combines with J gene TRBJ1-5, with D tentatively TRBD1 (6 bases). The CDR3 contains 14 residues. Germline lookup yields CDR1 SGHTA and CDR2 FQGNSA. V was shortened by 5 bases and J by 3 bases, with 11 bases between the two germline ends. CDR3 region: CASSVTGYNQPQHF. The CDR3 DNA follows: TGTGCCAGCAGCGTAACAGGGTACAATCAGCCCCAGCATTTT.

The rearrangement joins TRBV20-1 to TRBJ1-1; D is undetermined. V lost 0 bases to trimming and J lost 1 base, with 6 bases between them. This CDR3 contains 13 residues. The germline V gene encodes CDR1 DFQATT and CDR2 SNEGSKA (reference sequence). CDR3 nucleotides: TGCAGTGCTAGAGATAGTTCGAACACTGAAGCTTTCTTT. Its translation: CSARDSSNTEAFF.

This clonotype was picked up a small number of times. V gene TRBV4-3 combines with J gene TRBJ2-5, with a tentative D call TRBD2 (6 bases). Germline V gene data show CDR1 as LGHNA and CDR2 as YSLEER. The CDR3 runs 14 residues. The V and J ends lost 0 bases and 9 bases respectively, with 14 bases between them. CDR3 amino acids: CASSQDSGGWAQYF. CDR3 coding DNA: TGCGCCAGCAGCCAAGATTCCGGGGGATGGGCCCAGTACTTC.

This chain uses TRBV10-2 with TRBJ2-2, with D perhaps assigned TRBD1 or TRBD2 (5 bases each). The ends were cut back, 2 bases at V and 0 bases at J, with 10 bases in the middle. In germline, CDR1 is WSHSY, CDR2 SAAADI. The CDR3 is 16 residues long. DNA for the CDR3: TGCGCCAGCAGTGAGACCGGGACCGCGAACACCGGGGAGCTGTTTTTT. Protein: CASSETGTANTGELFF.

As concerns this clonotype: One end of the junction varies from germline; a read error may be responsible. The genes are TRBV15 and TRBJ2-7, with D maybe TRBD1 (5 bases). CDR1 LNHNV and CDR2 YYDKDF come from the germline V gene (reference sequence). This CDR3 region has 13 residues. The CDR3 protein is CATSRDGQGLLDF. For the CDR3, the DNA is TGTGCCACCAGCAGAGATGGTCAGGGCCTTTTGGACTTC.

The V gene is TRBV4-1, the J gene TRBJ2-1, with TRBD2 matching 16 bases. This CDR3 has 15 residues. The germline V gene encodes CDR1 MGHRA and CDR2 YSYEKL. Trimming at V came to 2 bases and at J to 10 bases, leaving 2 bases not matched to a gene. The CDR3 loop reads CASSQPGLAGGEQFF. The CDR3 coding sequence is TGCGCCAGCAGCCAACCGGGACTAGCGGGAGGGGAGCAGTTCTTC.

This clonotype was seen only a few times. The genes are TRBV29-1 and TRBJ2-1; 11 nucleotides match TRBD2. This CDR3 has 14 amino acids. V dropped 7 bases and J dropped 4; count of bases not matched to a gene: 6. The germline V gene has CDR1 SQVTM and CDR2 ANQGSEA. The CDR3 nucleotides are TGCAGCGGGAGACTAGCGGGATTATACAATGAGCAGTTCTTC. Amino acids: CSGRLAGLYNEQFF.

This clonotype has at least ten counts. This sequence joins TRBV6-1 and TRBJ1-5; D is unclear. Germline V gene sequence: CDR1 MNHNS, CDR2 SASEGT. The V and J ends lost 2 bases and 7 bases respectively, with 6 bases between them. The CDR3 covers 12 residues. The DNA of the CDR3 is TGTGCCAGCAGTGAACTCCACCAGCCCCAGCATTTT. It encodes CASSELHQPQHF.

The chain links TRBV9 to TRBJ1-2; 12 bases fit TRBD1. The CDR3 has 16 amino acids. CDR1 SGDLS and CDR2 YYNGEE come from the germline V gene. The trim removed 3 bases at V and 2 bases at J, leaving 5 bases unmatched. Written as DNA, the CDR3 is TGTGCCAGCAGCGCGGGGGACAGGGGGCCGAACTATGGCTACACCTTC. It is translated as CASSAGDRGPNYGYTF.

The J gene is TRBJ1-2, the V gene TRBV19; 9 bases line up with TRBD1. This CDR3 contains 14 residues. V lost 11 bases, J lost 4 bases, and 11 bases stayed unmatched. Germline-derived CDR1 and CDR2 are LNHDA and SQIVND (reference sequence). The CDR3: CAVSGQGRTYGYTF. CDR3 coding DNA: TGTGCCGTGTCAGGACAGGGGAGAACCTATGGCTACACCTTC.

The V call is TRBV28, the J call TRBJ1-4; no clear D gene. Trimming shortened V by 4 bases and J by 8 bases, and 8 bases separated the two germline ends. Germline lookup yields CDR1 MDHEN and CDR2 SYDVKM. The CDR3 sequence is 12 residues long. The chain's CDR3 is CASSSQEEKLFF. CDR3 DNA: TGTGCCAGCAGTTCTCAGGAGGAAAAACTGTTTTTT.

This clonotype was seen a few times. This sequence joins TRBV6-1 and TRBJ2-1; D possibly corresponds to TRBD1 (5 bases). V lost 4 bases and J 0 bases, leaving 16 bases between the germline ends. The CDR3 totals 17 residues. The V gene's germline CDR1 is MNHNS and CDR2 SASEGT. CDR3 nucleotides: TGTGCCAGCAGTGCCGACCCACCAAGGGGCTCCTACAATGAGCAGTTCTTC. Its translation: CASSADPPRGSYNEQFF.

The chain uses TRBV29-1 and TRBJ2-3; perhaps D is TRBD1 or TRBD2 (5 bases each). Trimming cost V 0 bases and J 2 bases, with 12 bases left between them. Germline V gives CDR1 SQVTM, CDR2 ANQGSEA. The CDR3 is made up of 15 amino acids. CDR3 nucleotide sequence: TGCAGCGTTGAAGATCAATGGGGGACCACAGATACGCAGTATTTT. Encoded protein: CSVEDQWGTTDTQYF.

This chain links TRBV2 with TRBJ1-5; the D is unclear. CDR3 length: 13 residues. The V gene lost 2 bases and the J gene lost 12 bases, with 14 bases spanning the gap. The germline CDR1 and CDR2 sequences are SNHLY and FYNNEI. Here the CDR3 reads CASSEKEGSRQHF. CDR3 coding DNA: TGTGCCAGCAGTGAAAAAGAGGGCAGTCGCCAGCATTTT.

The rearrangement uses TRBV10-3 and TRBJ2-6; D is possibly TRBD1 (6 bases). Trimming stripped 3 bases from V and 2 bases from J, with 8 bases between. The germline gives CDR1 ENHRY, CDR2 SYGVKD. The CDR3 covers 15 residues. Here the CDR3 reads CAISEQGTGANVLTF. The DNA of the CDR3 is TGTGCCATCAGTGAACAGGGAACTGGGGCCAACGTCCTGACTTTC.

J is TRBJ2-7 and V is TRBV7-2, with TRBD2 matching over 8 bases. Germline loops: CDR1 SGHTA, CDR2 FQGNSA. With 1 base clipped from V and 2 bases from J, the junction kept 4 bases outside the gene matches. The CDR3 is made up of 15 amino acids. The CDR3 protein is CASSLGAGVTYEQYF. CDR3 sequence (DNA): TGTGCCAGCAGCTTAGGAGCGGGGGTCACCTACGAGCAGTACTTC.

Only a few counts were recorded for this clonotype. The V call is TRBV29-1, the J call TRBJ2-7; no reliable D call. Trimming cost V 5 bases and J 0 bases, with 5 bases left between them. The CDR3 has 11 amino acids. Germline V lookup: CDR1 SQVTM, CDR2 ANQGSEA. The DNA for the CDR3 is TGCAGCGTTTCAACCTCCTACGAGCAGTACTTC. Protein sequence: CSVSTSYEQYF.

This clonotype showed up just a few times. V usage is TRBV12-3 or TRBV12-4 and J usage is TRBJ2-4; D possibly corresponds to TRBD2 (5 bases). V shed 4 bases and J shed 5 bases, with 21 bases lying between them. The CDR3 has 17 residues. This chain's CDR3 is CASSSFRLPGVQNIQYF. CDR3 DNA sequence: TGTGCCAGCAGTTCCTTCAGACTACCGGGTGTTCAAAACATTCAGTACTTC.